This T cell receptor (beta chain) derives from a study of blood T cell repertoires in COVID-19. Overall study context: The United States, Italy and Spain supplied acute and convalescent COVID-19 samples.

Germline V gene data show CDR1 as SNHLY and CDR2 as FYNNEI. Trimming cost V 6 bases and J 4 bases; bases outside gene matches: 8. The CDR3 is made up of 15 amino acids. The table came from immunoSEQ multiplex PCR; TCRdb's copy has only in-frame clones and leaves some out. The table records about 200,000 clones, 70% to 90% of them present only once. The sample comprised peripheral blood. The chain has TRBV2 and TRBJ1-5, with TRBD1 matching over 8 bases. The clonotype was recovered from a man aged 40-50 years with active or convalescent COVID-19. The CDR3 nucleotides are TGTGCCAGCAGAGACAGACAGGGGCGTAATCAGCCCCAGCATTTT. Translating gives CASRDRQGRNQPQHF.